The following is a T cell receptor (beta chain) sequence with its context. As yet, its antigen is unknown. CDR1 is SGHAT, CDR2 FQNNGV, per germline. The CDR3 is made up of 16 amino acids. The entry originates in a study of CXCR3-negative and CXCR3-positive naive CD8 T cells. Notes on the study in general: Whereas memory cells differed, naive CXCR3-negative and CXCR3-positive cells shared similar TRBV-TRBJ usage.

5' RACE that incorporated UMI labels was used to prepare the TRB cDNA libraries. After re-calling the 5' RACE reads, TCRdb lists one entry per CDR3 protein, DNA absent. The sample's table shows tens of thousands of distinct CDR3 sequences. This receptor was taken from a human donor in good health. Some clones in this sample may be carry-over from other donors' samples. V gene TRBV11-2 combines with J gene TRBJ2-1; TCRdb's D gene call, TRBD1, goes unchecked for lack of DNA. Sequenced material: naive CXCR3- CD8+ T cells from blood. As to subset: CD45RO-CCR7+CD27+CD95- naive CD8+ T cells lacking CXCR3 (TNR3-). The CDR3 region is CASSTGQGPTYNEQFF.